The sequence of this T cell receptor (beta chain) was determined in a study of molecular identifiers for immune sequencing clone quantification. Study-level findings and limits: Even with about a million naive cells present, spiked Jurkat TCR RNA from one cell was reportedly detectable.

CDR1 and CDR2 (germline): MNHEY, SVGAGI. V lost 4 bases to trimming and J lost 0 bases, with 13 bases between them. CDR3 length: 16 amino acids. In this sample, this clonotype turned up a few times. What it binds is unknown. TCRdb recomputed calls from the PCR reads with MiXCR, one row per CDR3 protein. The table records over 65,000 distinct CDR3 sequences, about 23% of them present only once. The clonotype originates from a human donor in good health. Some libraries in this study had Jurkat cell RNA spiked in. Sequenced sample: naive CD8+ T cells from blood, with Jurkat cell RNA spiked in. As for subset: FACS-sorted CD8+CD4-CCR7+CD45RA+ naive T cells. The chain recombines TRBV6-5 with TRBJ1-5; D uncertain. CDR3 in DNA: TGTGCCAGCAGTTCCGAGGGCCTCTATAGCAATCAGCCCCAGCATTTT. As protein: CASSSEGLYSNQPQHF.